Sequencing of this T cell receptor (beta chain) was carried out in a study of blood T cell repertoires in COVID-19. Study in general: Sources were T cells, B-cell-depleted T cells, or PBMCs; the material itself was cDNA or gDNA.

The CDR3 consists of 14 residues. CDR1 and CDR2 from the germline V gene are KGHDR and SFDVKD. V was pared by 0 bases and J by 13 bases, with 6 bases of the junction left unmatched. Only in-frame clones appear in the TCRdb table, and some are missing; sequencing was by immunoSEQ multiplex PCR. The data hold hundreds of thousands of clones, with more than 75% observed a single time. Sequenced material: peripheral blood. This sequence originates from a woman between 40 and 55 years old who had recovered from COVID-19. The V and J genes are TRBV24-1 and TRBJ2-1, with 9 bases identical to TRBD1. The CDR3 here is CATSDLGPTGGQFF. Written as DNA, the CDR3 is TGTGCCACCAGTGATTTGGGGCCCACAGGGGGCCAGTTCTTC.